These 27 T cell receptor beta chains came from one sample sequenced in a study of OX40 agonist ivuxolimab in advanced cancers. Method: immunoSEQ multiplex PCR; TCRdb's copy keeps in-frame clones and lacks some. The sample shows some 26,000 clones, approximately 80% of them seen only once. The sample in question was CD4+ or CD8+ T cells sorted from blood, obtained in a trial of the OX40 agonist ivuxolimab. All receptors derive from an adult with an advanced solid tumor such as melanoma, head and neck, liver or kidney cancer.

The chain uses TRBV4-1 and TRBJ2-1; D is unresolved. Looked up from germline, CDR1 is MGHRA and CDR2 is YSYEKL. The CDR3 is 16 amino acids. Trimming cost V 0 bases and J 0 bases, with 9 bases left between them. The CDR3 spells CASSQDDVSSYNEQFF. CDR3 in DNA: TGCGCCAGCAGCCAAGATGACGTAAGCTCCTACAATGAGCAGTTCTTC.

In DNA, the CDR3 is TGTGCCAGCAGCTTAGGCAGGGGTGATGAGCAGTTCTTC. Translating gives CASSLGRGDEQFF. V is TRBV13 and J is TRBJ2-1; tentative D call: TRBD1 (6 bases). CDR1 and CDR2 from the germline V gene are PRHDT and FYEKMQ (reference sequence). V was cut by 0 bases and J by 8 bases, with 8 bases left in between. CDR3 length equals 13 residues.

This clone was seen more than once but under ten times. Other DNA sequences in this specimen translate into the identical CDR3. J is TRBJ1-2 and V is TRBV9; D possibly corresponds to TRBD1 (5 bases). Germline V gives CDR1 SGDLS, CDR2 YYNGEE. The CDR3 totals 13 residues. V gave up 0 bases and J gave up 8 bases, with 11 bases separating them. CDR3 region: CASSVGGDYGYTF. In DNA, the CDR3 is TGTGCCAGCAGCGTAGGAGGGGATTACGGCTACACCTTC.

The chain carries TRBV9 and TRBJ1-1, with D unresolved. The CDR3 is 15 amino acids. CDR1 SGDLS and CDR2 YYNGEE come from the germline V gene. V gave up 3 bases and J gave up 5 bases, with 17 bases separating them. The CDR3 spells CASSGGPGYGTEAFF. CDR3 nucleotide sequence: TGTGCCAGCAGCGGAGGGCCGGGGTATGGGACTGAAGCTTTCTTT.

The CDR3 nucleotides read TGTGCCAGCAGCTTGGCGGGCTCCGAGAGGGTTCAGCCCCAGCATTTT. Protein sequence: CASSLAGSERVQPQHF. The chain combines TRBV5-6 with TRBJ1-5; D remains unclear. The V end lost 0 bases, the J end lost 6 bases, and 16 bases lay between the germline ends. Looked up from germline, CDR1 is SGHDT and CDR2 is YYEEEE. CDR3 length equals 16 residues.

This clone showed up just once. The V and J genes are TRBV19 and TRBJ2-3, with D possibly called TRBD1 or TRBD2 (5 bases each). Germline CDR1 LNHDA, CDR2 SQIVND (reference sequence). V was cut by 3 bases and J by 1 base, with 14 bases left in between. The CDR3 is 16 residues long. CDR3 loop: CASSMGPGPGTDTQYF. CDR3 in DNA: TGTGCCAGTAGTATGGGCCCGGGGCCCGGCACAGATACGCAGTATTTT.

The J gene is TRBJ2-5, the V gene TRBV2, with 13 bases identical to TRBD2. The end of the DNA is better explained by TRBJ2-7, so the J call may be wrong. CDR3 size: 16 residues. Germline-derived CDR1 and CDR2 are SNHLY and FYNNEI. Here the CDR3 DNA reads TGTGCCAGCAACGGAGGGACTAGCGGGATCGTATACGAGCAGTACTTC. It yields the protein CASNGGTSGIVYEQYF.

CDR3 in amino acids: CASSYPETGELFF. In nucleotides, the CDR3 is TGTGCCAGCAGTTACCCCGAAACCGGGGAGCTGTTTTTT. The V gene is TRBV6-6, the J gene TRBJ2-2; no clear D. Germline loops: CDR1 MNHNY, CDR2 SVGAGI (reference sequence). Trimming shortened V by 2 bases and J by 5 bases, and 6 bases separated the two germline ends. There are 13 residues in the CDR3.

Relative to its sample, this clone is medium-sized. V is TRBV7-9 and J is TRBJ1-1; D is unclear. Trimming left V 5 bases short and J 1 base short, with 14 bases between. CDR3 length: 15 amino acids. Germline CDR1 reads SEHNR; CDR2 reads FQNEAQ (reference sequence). Here the CDR3 reads CASSQARTENTEAFF. The CDR3, as DNA: TGTGCCAGCAGCCAAGCCCGGACGGAGAACACTGAAGCTTTCTTT.

This rearrangement joins TRBV7-6 to TRBJ1-1; 7 nucleotides align to TRBD1. The germline V gene encodes CDR1 SGHVS and CDR2 FNYEAQ. The junction had 7 bases not matched to a gene; V was cut back by 1 base and J by 5 bases. This CDR3 comprises 15 residues. The CDR3 region has the DNA TGTGCCAGCAGCTTAGGACAGGGCGGGTGGACTGAAGCTTTCTTT. Encoded protein: CASSLGQGGWTEAFF.

The chain carries TRBV10-1 and TRBJ2-3, with D hard to call. The CDR3 has 14 residues. Germline V gene sequence: CDR1 WNHNN, CDR2 SYGVQD (reference sequence). Trimming removed 3 bases at V and 4 bases at J, with 11 bases between. The CDR3 here is CASSEVGLSDTQYF. CDR3 DNA: TGCGCCAGCAGTGAAGTTGGGCTCTCAGATACGCAGTATTTT.

This clone was seen only a few times. V usage is TRBV9 and J usage is TRBJ2-2, with 12 bases matching TRBD2. V shed 4 bases, J shed 6 bases, and the junction held 13 bases outside the gene matches. This CDR3 has 18 residues. Germline loops: CDR1 SGDLS, CDR2 YYNGEE. The CDR3 DNA reads as TGTGCCAGCAGCTTACCGACTAGCGGGAGTAGCGGCGCCGGGGAGCTGTTTTTT. Encoded protein: CASSLPTSGSSGAGELFF.

The chain joins TRBV9 to TRBJ1-1, with D possibly matching TRBD1 (6 bases). Trimming pared 3 bases from V and 4 bases from J, leaving 13 bases between. Germline V CDR1 and CDR2: SGDLS, YYNGEE. The CDR3 sequence is 14 residues long. Here the CDR3 DNA reads TGTGCCAGCAGCGGATACGACAGGCCCACTGAAGCTTTCTTT. Amino acid sequence: CASSGYDRPTEAFF.

The chain carries TRBV11-2 and TRBJ1-2; TRBD1 matches at 9 bases. The V and J ends lost 5 bases and 4 bases, in that order; junction bases with no gene match: 5. The CDR3 runs 14 residues. CDR1 SGHAT and CDR2 FQNNGV come from the germline V gene. The CDR3 sequence: CASSLTGGVYGYTF. The DNA for the CDR3 is TGTGCCAGCAGCCTCACAGGGGGCGTCTATGGCTACACCTTC.

This clone appeared many times. The gene calls are TRBV4-1 and TRBJ1-2, with unresolved D. V shed 1 base and J shed 1 base, with 13 bases lying between them. Germline CDR1 MGHRA, CDR2 YSYEKL. The CDR3 is 16 residues long. The CDR3 sequence is CASSQVGQVDNYGYTF. In DNA form, the CDR3 reads TGCGCCAGCAGCCAAGTGGGCCAGGTCGATAACTATGGCTACACCTTC.

The rearrangement joins TRBV27 to TRBJ2-3; 10 bases fit TRBD2. This CDR3 region has 15 residues. Germline-derived CDR1 and CDR2 are MNHEY and SMNVEV (reference sequence). The V and J ends lost 6 bases and 1 base, in that order; junction bases with no gene match: 4. Written as DNA, the CDR3 is TGTGCCAGCAGCCGCGGACTAGCGGGCACAGATACGCAGTATTTT. It yields the protein CASSRGLAGTDTQYF.

The chain couples TRBV10-1 to TRBJ2-7, with a possible D match to TRBD1 (6 bases). With 5 bases removed from V and 6 bases from J, the gap between germline ends came to 11 bases. Germline CDR1 is WNHNN and CDR2 is SYGVQD (reference sequence). CDR3 size: 12 residues. The CDR3 DNA follows: TGCGCCAGCAGTCCGGGACATAGCGAGCAGTACTTC. Its protein is CASSPGHSEQYF.

The CDR3 sequence is CASSSKEVQFF. The CDR3 bases are TGTGCCAGCAGCTCCAAGGAGGTGCAGTTCTTC. The V and J genes are TRBV7-3 and TRBJ2-1, with D perhaps TRBD2 (5 bases). Germline CDR1 and CDR2: SGHTA and FQGTGA. CDR3 length: 11 amino acids. Trimming removed 4 bases at V and 12 bases at J, with 10 bases between.

The J gene is TRBJ1-1, the V gene TRBV21-1. TRBV21-1 is annotated as a pseudogene. The CDR3 consists of 13 residues. The CDR3 region is CASSPGVGTEAFF. CDR3 DNA sequence: TGTGCCAGCAGCCCGGGGGTCGGGACTGAAGCTTTCTTT.

V usage is TRBV4-1 and J usage is TRBJ1-2; 7 bases line up with TRBD1. Trimming at V came to 2 bases and at J to 8 bases, leaving 2 bases not matched to a gene. The CDR3 spans 12 residues. Per the germline V gene, CDR1 is MGHRA and CDR2 is YSYEKL. This chain's CDR3 is CASSQTGAGYTF. The CDR3 DNA reads TGCGCCAGCAGCCAAACAGGGGCCGGCTACACCTTC.

The V call is TRBV6-6, the J call TRBJ2-5; 9 nucleotides line up with TRBD2. The CDR3 contains 13 residues. CDR1 and CDR2 from the germline V gene are MNHNY and SVGAGI (reference sequence). The V and J ends lost 5 bases and 5 bases, in that order; junction bases with no gene match: 3. The CDR3 region has the DNA TGTGCCAGCAGTCGGACTAGCGTTGAGACCCAGTACTTC. Translation gives CASSRTSVETQYF.

This clone was observed a handful of times. The chain uses TRBV5-4 and TRBJ2-1; weak D call: TRBD1 (5 bases). The CDR3 contains 12 residues. Germline CDR1 is SGHNT and CDR2 is YYREEE (reference sequence). Trimming cost V 2 bases and J 8 bases, with 8 bases left between them. The CDR3 sequence: CASSFGADEQFF. As DNA, the CDR3 is TGTGCCAGCAGCTTTGGGGCGGATGAGCAGTTCTTC.

The chain uses TRBV27 and TRBJ1-4; no firm D call. V lost 6 bases to trimming and J lost 9 bases, with 11 bases between them. The CDR3 spans 12 residues. Germline CDR1 is MNHEY and CDR2 is SMNVEV (reference sequence). CDR3 sequence (DNA): TGTGCCAGCAGCGACTCGGGTAAAAAACTGTTTTTT. Its translation is CASSDSGKKLFF. Together with reference TRBV27 and TRBJ1-4, the CDR3 gives the full variable domain: EAQVTQNPRYLITVTGKKLTVTCSQNMNHEYMSWYRQDPGLGLRQIYYSMNVEVTDKGDVPEGYKVSRKEKRNFPLILESPSPNQTSLYFCASSDSGKKLFFGSGTQLSVL.

This chain connects TRBV18 to TRBJ1-6, with D unclear. Germline V lookup: CDR1 KGHSH, CDR2 LQKENI. V lost 0 bases and J lost 8, with 14 bases in between. This CDR3 has 16 residues. The DNA of the CDR3 is TGTGCCAGCTCACCACCCGTAGTCTCCGGGGATTCACCCCTCCACTTT. This translates into CASSPPVVSGDSPLHF.

The genes are TRBV29-1 and TRBJ2-6; no firm D call. Germline V gene sequence: CDR1 SQVTM, CDR2 ANQGSEA. The CDR3 contains 11 residues. The ends were cut back, 5 bases at V and 4 bases at J, with 3 bases in the middle. CDR3 in DNA: TGCAGCGTTCCCGGGGCCAACGTCCTGACTTTC. It codes for CSVPGANVLTF.

The chain couples TRBV7-6 to TRBJ1-2; 7 bases line up with TRBD1. The CDR3 runs to 13 residues. Trimming took 2 bases from V and 6 from J; bases not matched to a gene: 3. Germline lookup yields CDR1 SGHVS and CDR2 FNYEAQ. Here the CDR3 reads CASSLTGVDGYTF. The CDR3 coding sequence is TGTGCCAGCAGCTTAACAGGGGTCGATGGCTACACCTTC. The complete variable domain, with remaining parts taken from reference TRBV7-6 and TRBJ1-2, reads GAGVSQSPRYKVTKRGQDVALRCDPISGHVSLYWYRQALGQGPEFLTYFNYEAQQDKSGLPNDRFSAERPEGSISTLTIQRTEQRDSAMYRCASSLTGVDGYTFGSGTRLTVV.

This clone was detected a few times. The chain joins TRBV6-1 to TRBJ2-7; TRBD2 matches 12 bases. Losses at the gene ends were 2 bases for V and 3 bases for J; bases not matched to a gene: 8. The length of the CDR3 is 17 residues. Germline V gene sequence: CDR1 MNHNS, CDR2 SASEGT. The CDR3 is CASSETSGGTYFYEQYF. For the CDR3, the DNA is TGTGCCAGCAGTGAAACTAGCGGGGGGACCTACTTCTACGAGCAGTACTTC.